Listed here are 14 T cell receptor beta chains from one sample, sequenced in a study of technical replicates of blood from several donors. The protocol was immunoSEQ multiplex PCR, while the TCRdb copy is restricted to in-frame clones and leaves out a portion. There are around 58,000 clones in the sample; around nine tenths occur only once, and over 4% lies in the top ten. Sequenced input: PBMCs. These TCRs come from a human donor in good health. Some clones in this sample may be carry-over from other donors' samples.

The chain has TRBV6-5 and TRBJ2-2; D possibly corresponds to TRBD1 (5 bases). CDR3 length equals 14 residues. V shed 5 bases and J shed 1 base, with 8 bases lying between them. Germline CDR1 is MNHEY and CDR2 is SVGAGI. The CDR3 DNA follows: TGTGCCAGCAGTAATACAGGGAACACCGGGGAGCTGTTTTTT. Its translation is CASSNTGNTGELFF.

The chain links TRBV4-1 to TRBJ1-1; possible D gene TRBD1, 5 bases. The CDR3 runs 15 residues. Germline V gene data show CDR1 as MGHRA and CDR2 as YSYEKL. Trimming pared 4 bases from V and 4 bases from J, leaving 16 bases between. Written as DNA, the CDR3 is TGCGCCAGCAGCCTCCAAAGGGGTTTAGGCACTGAAGCTTTCTTT. It specifies CASSLQRGLGTEAFF.

The J gene is TRBJ1-3, the V gene TRBV4-3; 9 nucleotides line up with TRBD1. The CDR3 consists of 15 residues. Trimming at V came to 1 base and at J to 3 bases, leaving 1 base not matched to a gene. The germline V gene encodes CDR1 LGHNA and CDR2 YSLEER. DNA of the CDR3: TGCGCCAGCAGCCAAGGGACAGGGGATGGAAACACCATATATTTT. It is translated as CASSQGTGDGNTIYF.

This CDR3 reads CASSLLAGLTDTQYF. As DNA, the CDR3 is TGTGCCAGCAGCCTTCTAGCGGGGCTCACAGATACGCAGTATTTT. This chain connects TRBV7-9 to TRBJ2-3, with TRBD2 matching over 9 bases. CDR1 and CDR2 (germline): SEHNR, FQNEAQ (reference sequence). CDR3 length: 15 amino acids. After removal of 5 bases from V and 2 bases from J, the junction contained 5 bases not matched to a gene.

J is TRBJ2-1 and V is TRBV9, with unresolved D. This CDR3 has 17 residues. V was trimmed by 0 bases and J by 0 bases, leaving 13 bases between them. Germline V gives CDR1 SGDLS, CDR2 YYNGEE. In DNA, the CDR3 is TGTGCCAGCAGCGTAGCGGGTGGAAGAGACTCCTACAATGAGCAGTTCTTC. Its protein is CASSVAGGRDSYNEQFF.

The chain is built from TRBV29-1 and TRBJ1-4; D remains unclear. The CDR3 extends over 11 amino acids. Germline lookup yields CDR1 SQVTM and CDR2 ANQGSEA. V lost 4 bases and J 7 bases, leaving 7 bases between the germline ends. In DNA, the CDR3 is TGCAGCGTTGGGTCGAGTGAAAAACTGTTTTTT. It encodes CSVGSSEKLFF.

The chain has TRBV27 and TRBJ1-6; TRBD1 agrees at 11 bases. Germline CDR1 reads MNHEY; CDR2 reads SMNVEV (reference sequence). The CDR3 is 15 residues long. V trimming: 5 bases; J trimming: 10 bases; junction bases outside the gene matches: 7. In DNA, the CDR3 is TGTGCCAGCAGTACCGGACAGGGGGCAAGCTCACCCCTCCACTTT. Its protein product is CASSTGQGASSPLHF.

The chain carries TRBV7-2 and TRBJ1-1; TRBD1 is a possible D gene (5 bases). Trimming removed 1 base from V and 4 bases from J, with 13 bases in between. Germline V lookup: CDR1 SGHTA, CDR2 FQGNSA. This CDR3 is built from 15 residues. The CDR3 loop is CASSLGSPRATEAFF. The DNA for the CDR3 is TGTGCCAGCAGCTTAGGAAGCCCCAGGGCCACTGAAGCTTTCTTT.

The chain combines TRBV2 with TRBJ2-7, with TRBD2 identical over 12 bases. This CDR3 has 14 residues. CDR1 is SNHLY and CDR2 is FYNNEI in the germline V gene. Trimming at V came to 8 bases and at J to 6 bases, leaving 8 bases not matched to a gene. CDR3 residues: CASGAWTSGIEQYF. The CDR3 region has the DNA TGTGCCAGCGGAGCCTGGACTAGCGGGATCGAGCAGTACTTC.

The V call is TRBV29-1, the J call TRBJ2-7, with 8 bases that match TRBD2. The CDR3 has 14 residues. The V and J ends lost 5 bases and 1 base, in that order; junction bases with no gene match: 7. CDR1 is SQVTM and CDR2 is ANQGSEA in the germline V gene. The CDR3 loop is CSVRGGTISYEQYF. CDR3 nucleotide sequence: TGCAGCGTTCGGGGGGGGACTATTTCCTACGAGCAGTACTTC.

The chain links TRBV19 to TRBJ2-7; D ambiguous. Germline CDR1 and CDR2: LNHDA and SQIVND (reference sequence). The V end was cut by 3 bases, the J end by 2 bases, with 5 bases between. CDR3 length: 12 residues. In DNA, the CDR3 is TGTGCCAGTAGTATGACTCCCTACGAGCAGTACTTC. This encodes CASSMTPYEQYF.

The chain employs TRBV5-1 and TRBJ2-3; 11 bases line up with TRBD2. The CDR3 covers 15 residues. Losses at the gene ends were 5 bases for V and 0 bases for J; bases not matched to a gene: 2. The germline gives CDR1 SGHRS, CDR2 YFSETQ. CDR3 in DNA: TGCGCCAGCAGGGGGACTAGCGGCAGCACAGATACGCAGTATTTT. As protein: CASRGTSGSTDTQYF.

The chain couples TRBV12-5 to TRBJ1-5; 10 bases agree with TRBD1. Germline V CDR1 and CDR2: LGHNT, FRNRAP. Trimming removed 6 bases from V and 4 bases from J; junction bases left unmatched: 3. The CDR3 is made up of 14 amino acids. This CDR3 reads CASGRDRGNQPQHF. Written as DNA, the CDR3 is TGTGCTAGTGGCCGGGACAGGGGAAATCAGCCCCAGCATTTT.

The chain couples TRBV5-1 to TRBJ1-1, with D tentatively TRBD1 (5 bases). V was trimmed by 10 bases and J by 4 bases, leaving 14 bases between them. The CDR3 length is 12 residues. From germline, CDR1 is SGHRS and CDR2 YFSETQ. CDR3 in DNA: TGCGCCCCGGAGGGGAAGGGCACTGAAGCTTTCTTT. This sequence encodes CAPEGKGTEAFF. Combining the CDR3 with reference TRBV5-1 and TRBJ1-1 gives the whole variable domain KAGVTQTPRYLIKTRGQQVTLSCSPISGHRSVSWYQQTPGQGLQFLFEYFSETQRNKGNFPGRFSGRQFSNSRSEMNVSTLELGDSALYLCAPEGKGTEAFFGQGTRLTVV.